In its sample, the clone carrying this TCR beta chain was seen a few times. Unique molecular identifiers were incorporated into the prepared TCRbeta library. Using its own MiXCR run on the PCR reads, TCRdb lists one record per CDR3 protein. The sample holds some 600,000 distinct CDR3 sequences, approximately 16% seen once. V shed 3 bases and J 4 bases; nucleotides not matched to a gene: 7. Germline-derived CDR1 and CDR2 are SGDLS and YYNGEE. CDR3 length: 15 residues. The record originates from a study of T-cell reconstitution after alpha-beta-depleted transplantation in children. The sample in question was PBMCs from the stem cell graft donor, obtained from the stem cell graft. The receptor's source is a human donor who donated a stem cell graft to a child with acute myeloid leukemia. The chain recombines TRBV9 with TRBJ1-1; 9 bases are shared with TRBD1. CDR3 in amino acids: CASSGTQGATTEAFF. The CDR3 region has the DNA TGTGCCAGCAGCGGTACACAGGGGGCGACCACTGAAGCTTTCTTT.